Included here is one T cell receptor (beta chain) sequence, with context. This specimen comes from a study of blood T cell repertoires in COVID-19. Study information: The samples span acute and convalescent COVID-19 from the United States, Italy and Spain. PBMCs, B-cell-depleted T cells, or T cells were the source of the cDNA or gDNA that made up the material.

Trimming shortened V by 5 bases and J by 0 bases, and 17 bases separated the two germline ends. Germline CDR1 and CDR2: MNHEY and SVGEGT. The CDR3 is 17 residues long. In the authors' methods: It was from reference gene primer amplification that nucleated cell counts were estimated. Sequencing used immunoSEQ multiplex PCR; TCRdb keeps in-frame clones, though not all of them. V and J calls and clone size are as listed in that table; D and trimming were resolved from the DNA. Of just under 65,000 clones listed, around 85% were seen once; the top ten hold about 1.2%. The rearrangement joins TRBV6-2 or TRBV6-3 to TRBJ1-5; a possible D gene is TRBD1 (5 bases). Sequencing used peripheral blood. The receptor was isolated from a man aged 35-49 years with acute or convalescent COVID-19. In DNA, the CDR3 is TGTGCCAGCAGTCAGCCCTCGAAGGGGTATAGCAATCAGCCCCAGCATTTT. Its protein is CASSQPSKGYSNQPQHF.